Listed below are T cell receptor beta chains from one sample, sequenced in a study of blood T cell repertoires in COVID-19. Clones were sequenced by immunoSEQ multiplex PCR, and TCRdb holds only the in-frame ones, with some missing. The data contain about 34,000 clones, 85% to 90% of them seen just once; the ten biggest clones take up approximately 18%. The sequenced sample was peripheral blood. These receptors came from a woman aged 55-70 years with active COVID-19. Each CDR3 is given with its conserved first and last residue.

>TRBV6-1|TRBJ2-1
CASSEGQLALGEQFF
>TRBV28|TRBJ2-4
CASSEGQLTKNIQYF
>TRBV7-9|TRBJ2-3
CASSLSGSSTDTQYF
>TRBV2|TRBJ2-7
CASTVGGRSYEQYF
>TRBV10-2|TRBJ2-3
CASSDTVGSSGYTDTQYF
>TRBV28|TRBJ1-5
CASSWWENNQPQHF
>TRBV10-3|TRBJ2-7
CAISESTGQLYF
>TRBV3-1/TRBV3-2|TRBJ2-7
CASSSGTGSYEQYF
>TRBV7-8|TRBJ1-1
CASSRAGTLLSTEAFF
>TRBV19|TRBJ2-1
CASSIGLAGRYNEQFF
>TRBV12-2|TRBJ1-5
CASRLGGGNQPQHF
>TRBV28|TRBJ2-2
CASSYGNRGGIGELFF
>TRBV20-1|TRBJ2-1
CSASPLSGEQGNEQFF
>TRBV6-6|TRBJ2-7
CASSQRRLDLYYYEQYF
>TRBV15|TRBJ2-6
CATSRVSGGANVLTF
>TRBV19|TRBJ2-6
CAATGGLPSGANVLTF